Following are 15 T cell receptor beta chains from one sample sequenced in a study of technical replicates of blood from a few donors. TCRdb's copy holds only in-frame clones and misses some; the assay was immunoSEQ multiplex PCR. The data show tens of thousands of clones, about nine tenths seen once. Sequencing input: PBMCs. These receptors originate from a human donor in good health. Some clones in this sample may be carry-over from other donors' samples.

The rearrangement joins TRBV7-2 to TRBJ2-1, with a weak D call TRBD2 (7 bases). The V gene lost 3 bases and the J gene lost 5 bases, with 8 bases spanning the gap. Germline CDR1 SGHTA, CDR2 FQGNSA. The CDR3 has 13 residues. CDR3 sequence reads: CASSLGGHNEQFF. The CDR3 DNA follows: TGTGCCAGCAGCTTGGGGGGGCACAATGAGCAGTTCTTC.

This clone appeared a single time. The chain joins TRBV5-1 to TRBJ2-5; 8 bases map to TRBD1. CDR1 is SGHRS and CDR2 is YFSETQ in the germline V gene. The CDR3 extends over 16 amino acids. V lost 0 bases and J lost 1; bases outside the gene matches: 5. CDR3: CASSLERTGFQETQYF. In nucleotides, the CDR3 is TGCGCCAGCAGCTTGGAGCGGACAGGGTTCCAAGAGACCCAGTACTTC.

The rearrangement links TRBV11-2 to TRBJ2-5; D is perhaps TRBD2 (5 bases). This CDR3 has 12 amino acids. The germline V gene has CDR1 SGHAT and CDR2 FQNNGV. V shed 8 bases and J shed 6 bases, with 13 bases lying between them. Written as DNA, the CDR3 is TGTGCCAGCCGCCGGGGTTTACAGACCCAGTACTTC. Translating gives CASRRGLQTQYF.

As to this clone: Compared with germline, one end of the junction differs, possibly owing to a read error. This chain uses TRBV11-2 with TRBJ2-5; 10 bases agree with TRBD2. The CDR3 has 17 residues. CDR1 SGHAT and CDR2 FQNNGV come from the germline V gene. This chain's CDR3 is CASSTVAGGKYHETQYF. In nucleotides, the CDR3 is TGTGCCAGCAGCACGGTAGCGGGAGGAAAATACCATGAGACCCAGTACTTC.

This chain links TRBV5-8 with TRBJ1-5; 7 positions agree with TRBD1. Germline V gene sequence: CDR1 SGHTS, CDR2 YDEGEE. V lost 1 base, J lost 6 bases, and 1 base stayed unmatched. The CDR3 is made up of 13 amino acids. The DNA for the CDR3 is TGTGCCAGCAGCTTGTCAGGGGGTCAGCCCCAGCATTTT. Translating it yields CASSLSGGQPQHF.

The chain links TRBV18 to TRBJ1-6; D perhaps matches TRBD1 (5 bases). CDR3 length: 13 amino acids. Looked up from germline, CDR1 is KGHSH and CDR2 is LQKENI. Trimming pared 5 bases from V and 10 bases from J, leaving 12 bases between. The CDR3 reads CASSEADRSPLHF. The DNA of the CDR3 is TGTGCCAGCTCAGAGGCTGACAGATCACCCCTCCACTTT.

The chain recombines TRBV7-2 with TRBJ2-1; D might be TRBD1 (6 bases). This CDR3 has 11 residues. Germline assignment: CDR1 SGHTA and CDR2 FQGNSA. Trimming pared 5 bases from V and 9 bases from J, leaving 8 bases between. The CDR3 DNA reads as TGTGCCAGCAGCAAGGGGGTTGAGCAGTTCTTC. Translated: CASSKGVEQFF.

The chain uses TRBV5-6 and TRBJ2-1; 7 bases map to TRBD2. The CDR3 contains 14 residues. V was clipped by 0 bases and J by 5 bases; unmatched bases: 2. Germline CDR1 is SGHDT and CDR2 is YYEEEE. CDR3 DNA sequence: TGTGCCAGCAGCTTGGGAGCGGGGCACAATGAGCAGTTCTTC. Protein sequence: CASSLGAGHNEQFF. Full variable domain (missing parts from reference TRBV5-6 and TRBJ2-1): DAGVTQSPTHLIKTRGQQVTLRCSPKSGHDTVSWYQQALGQGPQFIFQYYEEEERQRGNFPDRFSGHQFPNYSSELNVNALLLGDSALYLCASSLGAGHNEQFFGPGTRLTVL.

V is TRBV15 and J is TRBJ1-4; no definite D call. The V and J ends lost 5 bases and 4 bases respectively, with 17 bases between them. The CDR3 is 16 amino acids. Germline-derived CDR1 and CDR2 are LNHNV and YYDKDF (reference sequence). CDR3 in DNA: TGTGCCACCAGCCGCAACCGGGAGAGCGTTAATGAAAAACTGTTTTTT. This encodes CATSRNRESVNEKLFF.

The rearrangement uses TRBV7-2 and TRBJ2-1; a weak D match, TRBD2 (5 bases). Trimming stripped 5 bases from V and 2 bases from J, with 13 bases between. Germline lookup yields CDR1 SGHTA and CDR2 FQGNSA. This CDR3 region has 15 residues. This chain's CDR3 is CASSPSYGAYNEQFF. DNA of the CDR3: TGTGCCAGCAGCCCCTCTTACGGGGCCTACAATGAGCAGTTCTTC.

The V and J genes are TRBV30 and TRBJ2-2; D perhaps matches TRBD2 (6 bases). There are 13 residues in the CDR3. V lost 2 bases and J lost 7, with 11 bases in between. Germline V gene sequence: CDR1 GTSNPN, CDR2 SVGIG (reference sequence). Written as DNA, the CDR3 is TGTGCCTGGAGTCCCGCGGGAATCGGGGAGCTGTTTTTT. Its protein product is CAWSPAGIGELFF.

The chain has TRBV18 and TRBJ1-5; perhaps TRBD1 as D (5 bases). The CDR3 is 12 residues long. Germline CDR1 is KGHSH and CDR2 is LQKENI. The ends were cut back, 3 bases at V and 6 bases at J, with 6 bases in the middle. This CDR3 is CASSPGPQPQHF. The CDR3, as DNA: TGTGCCAGCTCACCGGGGCCTCAGCCCCAGCATTTT.

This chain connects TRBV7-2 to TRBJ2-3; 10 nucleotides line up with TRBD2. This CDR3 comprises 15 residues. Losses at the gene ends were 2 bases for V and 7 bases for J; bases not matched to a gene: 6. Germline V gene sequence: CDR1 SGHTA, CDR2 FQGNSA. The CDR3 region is CASSLLLAGLNTQYF. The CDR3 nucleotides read TGTGCCAGCAGCTTATTACTAGCGGGACTCAATACGCAGTATTTT. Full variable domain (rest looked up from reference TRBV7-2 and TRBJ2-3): GAGVSQSPSNKVTEKGKDVELRCDPISGHTALYWYRQSLGQGLEFLIYFQGNSAPDKSGLPSDRFSAERTGGSVSTLTIQRTQQEDSAVYLCASSLLLAGLNTQYFGPGTRLTVL.

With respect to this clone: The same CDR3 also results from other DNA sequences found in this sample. CDR3 sequence: CASSLDRGYEQYF. CDR3 DNA sequence: TGTGCCAGCAGTTTGGACAGGGGCTACGAGCAGTACTTC. The chain carries TRBV11-2 and TRBJ2-7, with 9 bases identical to TRBD1. Germline V gene data show CDR1 as SGHAT and CDR2 as FQNNGV. The V gene end was trimmed by 6 bases and the J gene end by 3 bases; junction bases not matched to a gene: 3. The CDR3 totals 13 residues.

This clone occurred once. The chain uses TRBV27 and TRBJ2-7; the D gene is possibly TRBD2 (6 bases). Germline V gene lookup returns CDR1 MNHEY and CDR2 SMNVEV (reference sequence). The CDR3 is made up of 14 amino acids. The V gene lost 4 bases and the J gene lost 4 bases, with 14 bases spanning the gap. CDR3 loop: CASSSGTASYEQYF. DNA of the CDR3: TGTGCCAGCAGTTCCGGGACTGCCTCTTACGAGCAGTACTTC.